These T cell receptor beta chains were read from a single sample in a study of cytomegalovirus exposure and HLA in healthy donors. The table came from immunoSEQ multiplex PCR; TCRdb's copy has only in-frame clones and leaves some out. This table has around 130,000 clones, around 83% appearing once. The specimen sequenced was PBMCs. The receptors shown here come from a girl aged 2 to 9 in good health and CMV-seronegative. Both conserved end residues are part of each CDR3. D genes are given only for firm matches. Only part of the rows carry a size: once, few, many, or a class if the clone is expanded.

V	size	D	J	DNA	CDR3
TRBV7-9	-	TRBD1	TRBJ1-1	TGTGCCAGCAGCTTAGCCGGGACAGGGGGGGCTTTCTTT	CASSLAGTGGAFF
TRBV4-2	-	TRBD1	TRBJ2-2	TGTGCCAGCAGCCAAAGTCAGGGGGTCACCGGGGAGCTGTTTTTT	CASSQSQGVTGELFF
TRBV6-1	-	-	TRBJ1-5	TGTGCCAGCAGTGAAGGTAGCAGCAATCAGCCCCAGCATTTT	CASSEGSSNQPQHF
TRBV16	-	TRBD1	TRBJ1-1	TGTGCCAGCAGCCAATCGCCAGGGGGGAACACTGAAGCTTTCTTT	CASSQSPGGNTEAFF
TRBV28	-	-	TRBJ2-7	TGTGCCAGCAGTTTGGTGCAGTTTCGGCAGTACTTC	CASSLVQFRQYF
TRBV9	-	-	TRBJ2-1	TGTGCCAGCAGCCCCCGTTGGGGGGATGAGCAGTTCTTC	CASSPRWGDEQFF
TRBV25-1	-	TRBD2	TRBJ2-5	TGTGCCAGCAGTGATTGGACTAGCGGGGAAGAGACCCAGTACTTC	CASSDWTSGEETQYF
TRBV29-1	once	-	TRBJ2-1	TGCAGCGTTGGTCCGGATGTCGGAGGTGAGCAGTTCTTC	CSVGPDVGGEQFF
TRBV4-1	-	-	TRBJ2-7	TGCGCCAGCAGCTTAGGGGCTGCCTACGAGCAGTACTTC	CASSLGAAYEQYF
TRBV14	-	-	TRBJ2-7	TGTGCCAGCAGCCCCCCGACAGGCGACCCGTACTACGAGCAGTACTTC	CASSPPTGDPYYEQYF
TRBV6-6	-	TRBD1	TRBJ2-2	TGTGCCAGCCTCATGCAGGGGGCTCAAACCGGGGAGCTGTTTTTT	CASLMQGAQTGELFF
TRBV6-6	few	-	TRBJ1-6	TGTGCCAGCAGTTACGGAGGAATTGGGTGGGCTTCACCCCTCCACTTT	CASSYGGIGWASPLHF
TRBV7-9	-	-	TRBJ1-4	TGTGCCAGCAGCTTAGCCAGAACAACTAATGAAAAACTGTTTTTT	CASSLARTTNEKLFF
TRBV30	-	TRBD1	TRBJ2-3	TGTGCCTGGAGTGTAATCCGAGGGGGCGGTGCGGTAGATACGCAGTATTTT	CAWSVIRGGGAVDTQYF
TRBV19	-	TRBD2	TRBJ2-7	TGTGCCAGTAGCCCGGGACTAGCCTCCTACGAGCAGTACTTC	CASSPGLASYEQYF
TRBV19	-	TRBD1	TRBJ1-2	TGTGCCAGTACCTACACAGGGGGCGATGGCTACACCTTC	CASTYTGGDGYTF
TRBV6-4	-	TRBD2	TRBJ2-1	TGTGCCAGCAGTGCTGGAGGGAGGGCCAACAATGAGCAGTTCTTC	CASSAGGRANNEQFF
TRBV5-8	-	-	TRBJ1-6	TGTGCCAGCAGCTTGCAGACAGCCTATAATTCACCCCTCCACTTT	CASSLQTAYNSPLHF
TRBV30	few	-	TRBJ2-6	TGTGCCTGGAGTGTATTAGCCTCTGGGGCCAACGTCCTGACTTTC	CAWSVLASGANVLTF
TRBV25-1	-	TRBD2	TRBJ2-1	TGTGCCAGCAGGGAGCGGGAGGCTTTCAATGAGCAGTTCTTC	CASREREAFNEQFF
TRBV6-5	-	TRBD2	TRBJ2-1	TGTGCCAGCAGACTGGGACTAGCGGGTGAGCAGTTCTTC	CASRLGLAGEQFF
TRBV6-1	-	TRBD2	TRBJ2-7	TGTGCCAGCAGTGCCCCTAGCGGGGAGAGCTCCTACGAGCAGTACTTC	CASSAPSGESSYEQYF
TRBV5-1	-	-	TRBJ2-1	TGCGCCAGCAGCTTGGTGGCAGGGTCCAGTGAGCAGTTCTTC	CASSLVAGSSEQFF
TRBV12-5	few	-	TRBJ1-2	TGTGCTAGTGGTTTGGTACGTGAAGTCCAGGGGAACTATGGCTACACCTTC	CASGLVREVQGNYGYTF
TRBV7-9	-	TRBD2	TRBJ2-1	TGTGCCAGCAGCACTCAACGGACTAGCGGCGAGCAGTTCTTC	CASSTQRTSGEQFF
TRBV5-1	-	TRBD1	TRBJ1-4	TGCGCCAGCAGCCCCGGGGACAGGGACGGAGAAAAACTGTTTTTT	CASSPGDRDGEKLFF
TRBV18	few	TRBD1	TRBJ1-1	TGTGCCAGCTCACCACCCGATGACAGGGTAAACGCTTTCTTT	CASSPPDDRVNAFF
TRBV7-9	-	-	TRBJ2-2	TGTGCCAGCAGCCTAACAGGATTTGCCACCGGGGAGCTGTTTTTT	CASSLTGFATGELFF
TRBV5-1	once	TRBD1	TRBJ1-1	TGCGCCAGCAGCTATTTGACAGGGGGGAGAATAAACACTGAAGCTTTCTTT	CASSYLTGGRINTEAFF
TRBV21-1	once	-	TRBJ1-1	TGTGCCAGCAGCAAGAGTGGGGGCTGGGGGTCGGACACTGAAGCTTTCTTT	CASSKSGGWGSDTEAFF
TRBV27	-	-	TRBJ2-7	TGTGCCAGCAGTCTAACCTCGGACTCAACCTACGAGCAGTACTTC	CASSLTSDSTYEQYF
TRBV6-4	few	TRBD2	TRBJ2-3	TGTGCCAGCAGTGACGAGGCGGGGGGGCCCGGTACGCAGTATTTT	CASSDEAGGPGTQYF
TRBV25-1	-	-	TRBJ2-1	TGTGCCAGCAGTACCTCTCGGGAGCAGTTCTTC	CASSTSREQFF
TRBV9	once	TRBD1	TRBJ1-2	TGTGCCAGCAGCGCCGGGACAGAAAACTATGGCTACACCTTC	CASSAGTENYGYTF
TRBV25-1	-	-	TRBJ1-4	TGTGCCAGCAGTGAATGGGGAGGAACTAATGAAAAACTGTTTTTT	CASSEWGGTNEKLFF
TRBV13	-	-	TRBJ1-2	TGTGCCAGCAGCCAGGTAACGGGAGCCATCAATAACTATGGCTACACCTTC	CASSQVTGAINNYGYTF
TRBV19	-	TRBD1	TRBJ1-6	TGTGCCAGTAGTACGGGACAGAATAATTCACCCCTCCACTTT	CASSTGQNNSPLHF
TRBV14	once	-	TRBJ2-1	TGTGCCAGCAGCCAAGCTTATACACTAGATAAGCAGTTCTTC	CASSQAYTLDKQFF
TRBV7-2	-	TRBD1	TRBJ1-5	TGTGCCAGCAGCTTGGCCGGGACAGGTAGCAATCAGCCCCAGCATTTT	CASSLAGTGSNQPQHF
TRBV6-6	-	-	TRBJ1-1	TGTGCCAGCAGGAAAAACCCCACAATGAACACTGAAGCTTTCTTT	CASRKNPTMNTEAFF
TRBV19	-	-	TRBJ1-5	TGTGCCAGTAGGCCGACAGTCGAAGCCAGTCCCCAGCATTTT	CASRPTVEASPQHF
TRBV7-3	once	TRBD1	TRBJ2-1	TGTGCCAGCGCCCGACAGGGGGCCAATGAGCAGTTCTTC	CASARQGANEQFF
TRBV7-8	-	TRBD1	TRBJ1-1	TGTGCCAGCAGCCGGGACAGCCATGAAGCTTTCTTT	CASSRDSHEAFF
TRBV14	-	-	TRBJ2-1	TGTGCCAGCAGTCTAGTTATCGGTGAGCAGTTCTTC	CASSLVIGEQFF
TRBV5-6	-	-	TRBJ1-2	TGTGCCAGCAGCTTTTGGGGCAGGGCGGGCTACACCTTC	CASSFWGRAGYTF
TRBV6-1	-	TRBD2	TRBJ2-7	TGTGCCAGCAGCCAGAGCGGGGTGTACCCCTACGAGCAGTACTTC	CASSQSGVYPYEQYF
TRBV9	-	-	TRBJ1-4	TGTGCCAGCAGCGTAGGAGGGTACGAGGAAAAACTGTTTTTT	CASSVGGYEEKLFF
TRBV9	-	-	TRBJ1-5	TGTGCCAGCAGCGTAGAGATCAGTGATCAGCCCCAGCATTTT	CASSVEISDQPQHF
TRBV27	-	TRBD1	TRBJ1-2	TGTGCCAGCAGTTCCATAGGACAGGGGGGGGACTATGGCTACACCTTC	CASSSIGQGGDYGYTF
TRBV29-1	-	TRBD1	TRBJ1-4	TGCAGCGTTGAGCAGGGGGATGAAAAACTGTTTTTT	CSVEQGDEKLFF